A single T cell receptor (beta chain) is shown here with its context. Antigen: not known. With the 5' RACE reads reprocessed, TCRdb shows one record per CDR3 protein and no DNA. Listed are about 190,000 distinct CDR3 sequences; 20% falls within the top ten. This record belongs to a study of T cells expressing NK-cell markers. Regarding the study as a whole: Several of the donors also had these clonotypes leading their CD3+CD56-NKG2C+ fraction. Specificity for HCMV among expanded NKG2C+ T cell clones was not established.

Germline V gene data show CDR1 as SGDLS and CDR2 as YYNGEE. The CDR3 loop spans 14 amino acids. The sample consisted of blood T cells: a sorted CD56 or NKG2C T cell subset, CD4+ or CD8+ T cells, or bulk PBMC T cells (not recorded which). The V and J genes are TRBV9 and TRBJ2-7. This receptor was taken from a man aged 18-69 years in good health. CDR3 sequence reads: CASSSSGNTYEQYF. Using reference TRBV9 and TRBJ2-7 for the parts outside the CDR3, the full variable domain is DSGVTQTPKHLITATGQRVTLRCSPRSGDLSVYWYQQSLDQGLQFLIQYYNGEERAKGNILERFSAQQFPDLHSELNLSSLELGDSALYFCASSSSGNTYEQYFGPGTRLTVT.